The 2 T cell receptor beta chains given below trace back to one sample, sequenced in a study of T cell responses to AZD1222 COVID-19 vaccine. Assay used: immunoSEQ multiplex PCR; TCRdb lists only in-frame clones, some missing. The table has about 31,000 clones, approximately 88% seen once. The input for sequencing was peripheral blood, taken 28 days after the second AZD1222 dose. The receptors shown here come from an adult who received the AZD1222 COVID-19 vaccine.

The chain links TRBV6-6 to TRBJ1-5; 9 nucleotides align to TRBD1. This CDR3 has 15 residues. The V and J ends lost 5 bases and 9 bases, in that order; junction bases with no gene match: 11. CDR1 is MNHNY, CDR2 SVGAGI, per germline (reference sequence). The CDR3 DNA sequence: TGTGCCAGCAGTCTCCGGGACAGGGCGGGGGGGCCCCAGCATTTT. This sequence encodes CASSLRDRAGGPQHF.

With respect to this clone: Mismatch with germline at one junction end may stem from a read error. This chain joins TRBV20-1 and TRBJ2-2, with D hard to call. The CDR3 totals 13 residues. Germline-derived CDR1 and CDR2 are DFQATT and SNEGSKA (reference sequence). CDR3 nucleotides: TGCAGTGCTAGTCGCCCGAACACCGAGGAGCTGTTTTTT. This gives the protein CSASRPNTEELFF.